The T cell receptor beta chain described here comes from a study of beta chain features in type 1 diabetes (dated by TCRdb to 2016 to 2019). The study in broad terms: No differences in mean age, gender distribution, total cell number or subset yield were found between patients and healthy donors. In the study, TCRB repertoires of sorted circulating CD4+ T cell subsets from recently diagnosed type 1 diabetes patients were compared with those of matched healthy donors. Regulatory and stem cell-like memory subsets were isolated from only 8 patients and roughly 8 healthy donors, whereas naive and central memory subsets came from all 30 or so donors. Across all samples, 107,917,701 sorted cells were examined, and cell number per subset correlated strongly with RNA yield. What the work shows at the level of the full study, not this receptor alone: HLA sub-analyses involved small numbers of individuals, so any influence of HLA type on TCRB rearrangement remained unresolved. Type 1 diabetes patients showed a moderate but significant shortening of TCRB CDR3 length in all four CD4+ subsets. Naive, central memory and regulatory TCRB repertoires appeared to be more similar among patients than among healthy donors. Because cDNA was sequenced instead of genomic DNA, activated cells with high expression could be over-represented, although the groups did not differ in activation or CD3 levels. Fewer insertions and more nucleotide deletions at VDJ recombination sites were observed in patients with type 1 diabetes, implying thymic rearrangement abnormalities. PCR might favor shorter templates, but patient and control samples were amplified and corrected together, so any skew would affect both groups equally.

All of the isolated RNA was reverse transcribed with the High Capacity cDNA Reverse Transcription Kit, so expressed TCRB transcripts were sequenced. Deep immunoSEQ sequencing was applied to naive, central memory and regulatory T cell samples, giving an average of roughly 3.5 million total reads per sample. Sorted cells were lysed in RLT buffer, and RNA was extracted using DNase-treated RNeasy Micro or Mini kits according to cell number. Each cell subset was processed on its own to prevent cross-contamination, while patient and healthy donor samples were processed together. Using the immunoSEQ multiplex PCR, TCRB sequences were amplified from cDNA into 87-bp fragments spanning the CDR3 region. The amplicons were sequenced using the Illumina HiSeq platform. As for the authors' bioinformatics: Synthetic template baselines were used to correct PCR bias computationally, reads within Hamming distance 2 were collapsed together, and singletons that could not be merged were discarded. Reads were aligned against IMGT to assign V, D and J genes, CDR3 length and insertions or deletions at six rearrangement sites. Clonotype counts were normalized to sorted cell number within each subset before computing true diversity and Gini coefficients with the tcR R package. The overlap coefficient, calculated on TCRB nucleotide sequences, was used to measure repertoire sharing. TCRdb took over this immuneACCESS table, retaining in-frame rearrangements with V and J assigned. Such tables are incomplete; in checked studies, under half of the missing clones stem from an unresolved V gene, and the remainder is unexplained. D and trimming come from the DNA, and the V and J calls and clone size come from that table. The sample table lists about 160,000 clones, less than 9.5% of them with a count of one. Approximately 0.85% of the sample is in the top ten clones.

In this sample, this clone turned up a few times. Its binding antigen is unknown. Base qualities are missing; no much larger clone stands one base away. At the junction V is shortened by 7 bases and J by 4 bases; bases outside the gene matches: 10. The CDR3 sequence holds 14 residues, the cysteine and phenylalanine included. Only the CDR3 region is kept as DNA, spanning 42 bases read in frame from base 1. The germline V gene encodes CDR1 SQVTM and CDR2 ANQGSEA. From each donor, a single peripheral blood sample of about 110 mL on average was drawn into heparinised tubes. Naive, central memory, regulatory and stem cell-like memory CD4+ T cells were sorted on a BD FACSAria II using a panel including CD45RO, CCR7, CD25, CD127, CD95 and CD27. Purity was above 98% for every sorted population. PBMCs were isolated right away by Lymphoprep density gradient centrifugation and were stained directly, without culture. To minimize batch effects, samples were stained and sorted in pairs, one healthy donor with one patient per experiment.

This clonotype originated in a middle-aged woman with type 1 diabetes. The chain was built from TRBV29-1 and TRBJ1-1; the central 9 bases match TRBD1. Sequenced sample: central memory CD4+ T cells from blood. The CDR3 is CSGNLQGAATEAFF. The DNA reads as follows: TGCAGCGGAAACTTACAGGGGGCGGCCACTGAAGCTTTCTTT.